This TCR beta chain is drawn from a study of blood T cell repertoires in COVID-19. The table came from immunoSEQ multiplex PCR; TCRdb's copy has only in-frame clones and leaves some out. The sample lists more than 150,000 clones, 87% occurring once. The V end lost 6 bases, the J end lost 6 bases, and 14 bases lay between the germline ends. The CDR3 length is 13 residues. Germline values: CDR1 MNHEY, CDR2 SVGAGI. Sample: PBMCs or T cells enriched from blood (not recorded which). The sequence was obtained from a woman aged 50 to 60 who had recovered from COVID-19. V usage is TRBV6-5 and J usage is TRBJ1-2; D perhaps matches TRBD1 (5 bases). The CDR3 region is CASRGTERNGYTF. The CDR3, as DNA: TGTGCCAGCAGAGGGACTGAGAGGAATGGCTACACCTTC.